Shown below are 25 T cell receptor beta chains from a single sample sequenced in a study of blood T cell repertoires in COVID-19. Assay used: immunoSEQ multiplex PCR; TCRdb lists only in-frame clones, some missing. This table holds around 80,000 clones, around four fifths found once. Input material: peripheral blood. These receptor sequences come from a human donor in a cohort sampled during active COVID-19.

The gene calls are TRBV15 and TRBJ2-7; 8 nucleotides match TRBD1. The CDR3 has 13 amino acids. The V and J ends lost 1 base and 9 bases, in that order; junction bases with no gene match: 5. The germline CDR1 and CDR2 sequences are LNHNV and YYDKDF (reference sequence). The CDR3 sequence: CATSRVDREWQYF. The CDR3 coding sequence is TGTGCCACCAGCAGAGTGGACAGGGAGTGGCAGTACTTC.

The genes are TRBV28 and TRBJ2-7, with D perhaps matching TRBD1 (6 bases). From germline, CDR1 is MDHEN and CDR2 SYDVKM. V was cut by 3 bases and J by 7 bases, with 13 bases left in between. The CDR3 covers 13 residues. CDR3 sequence reads: CASSLPGHWEQYF. In DNA form, the CDR3 reads TGTGCCAGCAGTTTGCCGGGACATTGGGAGCAGTACTTC.

The rearrangement uses TRBV5-1 and TRBJ1-4; 7 nucleotides match TRBD1. Germline CDR1 reads SGHRS; CDR2 reads YFSETQ. The CDR3 is 15 residues long. Losses at the gene ends were 0 bases for V and 8 bases for J; bases not matched to a gene: 7. CDR3 in DNA: TGCGCCAGCAGCTTGGGAGGGGGCGCGGAAGAAAAACTGTTTTTT. It encodes CASSLGGGAEEKLFF.

The CDR3 protein is CASSLEGDRPQHF. CDR3 bases: TGCGCCAGCAGCTTGGAGGGGGATCGGCCCCAGCATTTT. The chain links TRBV5-1 to TRBJ1-5; a possible D gene is TRBD1 (6 bases). This CDR3 is built from 13 residues. V was trimmed by 0 bases and J by 9 bases, leaving 10 bases between them. Germline loops: CDR1 SGHRS, CDR2 YFSETQ. Looking up the rest from reference TRBV5-1 and TRBJ1-5 gives the full variable domain: KAGVTQTPRYLIKTRGQQVTLSCSPISGHRSVSWYQQTPGQGLQFLFEYFSETQRNKGNFPGRFSGRQFSNSRSEMNVSTLELGDSALYLCASSLEGDRPQHFGDGTRLSIL.

This clone was detected only once. The chain recombines TRBV19 with TRBJ1-1; 7 bases align to TRBD1. With 3 bases clipped from V and 6 bases from J, the junction kept 7 bases outside the gene matches. Germline values: CDR1 LNHDA, CDR2 SQIVND (reference sequence). CDR3 size: 14 residues. CDR3 amino acids: CASSISGTVAEAFF. As DNA, the CDR3 is TGTGCCAGTAGTATCTCGGGGACAGTCGCTGAAGCTTTCTTT. Based on the CDR3 plus reference TRBV19 and TRBJ1-1, the full variable domain is DGGITQSPKYLFRKEGQNVTLSCEQNLNHDAMYWYRQDPGQGLRLIYYSQIVNDFQKGDIAEGYSVSREKKESFPLTVTSAQKNPTAFYLCASSISGTVAEAFFGQGTRLTVV.

This chain joins TRBV5-1 and TRBJ2-7, with D perhaps TRBD2 (6 bases). V was cut by 0 bases and J by 7 bases, with 14 bases left in between. CDR3 length equals 14 residues. CDR1 and CDR2 (germline): SGHRS, YFSETQ. The CDR3 DNA follows: TGCGCCAGCAGCTTGGGCGGAGGGCTGGGGGAGCAGTACTTC. It is translated as CASSLGGGLGEQYF.

CDR3 nucleotides: TGCAGTGCTAGTCCCAGGGATACGCAGTATTTT. Encoded protein: CSASPRDTQYF. J is TRBJ2-3 and V is TRBV20-1; no reliable D call. CDR1 is DFQATT, CDR2 SNEGSKA, per germline (reference sequence). The CDR3 runs to 11 residues. V gave up 3 bases and J gave up 6 bases, with 7 bases separating them.

The DNA for the CDR3 is TGTGCCAGCAGCGTAGAGGGCAGGGGGGCAGATACGCAGTATTTT. It specifies CASSVEGRGADTQYF. The gene calls are TRBV9 and TRBJ2-3, with D perhaps TRBD1 (7 bases). CDR1 is SGDLS, CDR2 YYNGEE, per germline. V was trimmed by 0 bases and J by 4 bases, leaving 12 bases between them. This CDR3 spans 15 amino acids.

This clone was recorded a few times. V is TRBV6-5 and J is TRBJ1-5; D perhaps matches TRBD1 (5 bases). V was clipped by 6 bases and J by 3 bases, with 15 bases between them. Per germline, CDR1 MNHEY and CDR2 SVGAGI. The CDR3 extends over 15 amino acids. DNA of the CDR3: TGTGCCAGCAGCCCCAGCAGGGATCCCAATCAGCCCCAGCATTTT. Its protein is CASSPSRDPNQPQHF.

The J gene is TRBJ2-3, the V gene TRBV28; TRBD1 might be the D (7 bases). Germline CDR1 is MDHEN and CDR2 is SYDVKM. This CDR3 has 15 residues. Trimming stripped 7 bases from V and 6 bases from J, with 20 bases between. The CDR3 bases are TGTGCCAGCACCCCGCCGGCGGGACAGAGGGATACGCAGTATTTT. This gives the protein CASTPPAGQRDTQYF.

CDR3 DNA sequence: TGTGCCAGCAGCCTTACAGGGGCCTGGCTCAATGAGCAGTTCTTC. Its translation: CASSLTGAWLNEQFF. The chain couples TRBV7-3 to TRBJ2-1; 7 positions match TRBD1. Germline V gene sequence: CDR1 SGHTA, CDR2 FQGTGA. The V and J ends lost 5 bases and 6 bases, in that order; junction bases with no gene match: 10. CDR3 size: 15 residues.

The CDR3 protein is CASSSGQNNSPLHF. CDR3 nucleotide sequence: TGTGCCAGCAGCTCAGGACAGAATAATTCACCCCTCCACTTT. The chain joins TRBV9 to TRBJ1-6; a weak D match, TRBD1 (6 bases). V lost 4 bases and J 5 bases, leaving 10 bases between the germline ends. The germline gives CDR1 SGDLS, CDR2 YYNGEE. The CDR3 extends over 14 amino acids.

The J gene is TRBJ2-1, the V gene TRBV7-3; TRBD2 aligns across 15 bases. V lost 2 bases and J lost 8; bases outside the gene matches: 1. The CDR3 covers 15 residues. Germline V gene lookup returns CDR1 SGHTA and CDR2 FQGTGA. The CDR3 protein is CASSLWTSGRDEQFF. CDR3 DNA: TGTGCCAGCAGCTTATGGACTAGCGGGAGGGATGAGCAGTTCTTC.

The chain recombines TRBV6-5 with TRBJ2-3, with 8 bases lining up with TRBD1. This CDR3 is built from 14 residues. V lost 6 bases and J lost 1; bases outside the gene matches: 3. CDR1 is MNHEY, CDR2 SVGAGI, per germline. CDR3 residues: CASRPGQGTDTQYF. DNA for the CDR3: TGTGCCAGCAGACCGGGACAGGGCACAGATACGCAGTATTTT.

A few counts support this clone. J is TRBJ1-1 and V is TRBV7-3; D not certain. Germline V CDR1 and CDR2: SGHTA, FQGTGA. The CDR3 is 13 residues long. Between the trimmed V and J ends, which lost 2 bases and 2 bases, there was a span of 6 bases. The CDR3 region has the DNA TGTGCCAGCAGCTTAGAACTCAACACTGAAGCTTTCTTT. Translating it yields CASSLELNTEAFF.

This clone has more than one count but fewer than ten. This chain connects TRBV27 to TRBJ1-2; 7 bases line up with TRBD1. Germline V gene sequence: CDR1 MNHEY, CDR2 SMNVEV (reference sequence). The CDR3 is 14 amino acids. With 3 bases clipped from V and 3 bases from J, the junction kept 4 bases outside the gene matches. As DNA, the CDR3 is TGTGCCAGCAGTTTCAGACAGGGCCACTATGGCTACACCTTC. Encoded protein: CASSFRQGHYGYTF.

This clone was observed once. The V gene is TRBV29-1, the J gene TRBJ1-2; no clear D. V lost 3 bases, J lost 3 bases, and 11 bases lay in between. The germline V gene encodes CDR1 SQVTM and CDR2 ANQGSEA. CDR3 length equals 13 residues. The DNA of the CDR3 is TGCAGCGTTGATAGGAGGTCCGACTATGGCTACACCTTC. It encodes CSVDRRSDYGYTF.

The chain uses TRBV5-4 and TRBJ2-3, with D perhaps TRBD1 (6 bases). The CDR3 has 14 amino acids. V dropped 0 bases and J dropped 6 bases, with 11 bases sitting between them. Germline loops: CDR1 SGHNT, CDR2 YYREEE (reference sequence). The CDR3 region is CASSLGGGDDTQYF. Here the CDR3 DNA reads TGTGCCAGCAGCTTGGGAGGGGGTGATGATACGCAGTATTTT. Combining the CDR3 with reference TRBV5-4 and TRBJ2-3 gives the whole variable domain ETGVTQSPTHLIKTRGQQVTLRCSSQSGHNTVSWYQQALGQGPQFIFQYYREEENGRGNFPPRFSGLQFPNYSSELNVNALELDDSALYLCASSLGGGDDTQYFGPGTRLTVL.

In this sample, this clone turned up once. The J gene is TRBJ2-5, the V gene TRBV15; the D is unclear. CDR3 length: 15 residues. The V gene lost 0 bases and the J gene lost 5 bases, with 13 bases spanning the gap. Per the germline V gene, CDR1 is LNHNV and CDR2 is YYDKDF (reference sequence). CDR3 nucleotide sequence: TGTGCCACCAGCAGAGATCTTAACAATCCGGAGACCCAGTACTTC. It is translated as CATSRDLNNPETQYF. The whole variable domain, filled in from reference TRBV15 and TRBJ2-5, reads DAMVIQNPRYQVTQFGKPVTLSCSQTLNHNVMYWYQQKSSQAPKLLFHYYDKDFNNEADTPDNFQSRRPNTSFCFLDIRSPGLGDTAMYLCATSRDLNNPETQYFGPGTRLLVL.

V is TRBV7-3 and J is TRBJ2-7, with 8 bases identical to TRBD1. Germline V lookup: CDR1 SGHTA, CDR2 FQGTGA. The CDR3 is 15 amino acids. Trimming removed 5 bases from V and 1 base from J; junction bases left unmatched: 7. The CDR3 protein is CASSPGTGLSYEQYF. The CDR3 coding sequence is TGTGCCAGCAGCCCTGGGACAGGCCTTTCCTACGAGCAGTACTTC.

The chain uses TRBV29-1 and TRBJ2-7; D may be TRBD2 (7 bases). The germline V gene encodes CDR1 SQVTM and CDR2 ANQGSEA. The length of the CDR3 is 12 residues. V was pared by 4 bases and J by 5 bases, with 12 bases between. The chain's CDR3 is CSVGGGGHEQYF. The CDR3 DNA sequence: TGCAGCGTTGGGGGAGGGGGGCACGAGCAGTACTTC.

The chain uses TRBV5-6 and TRBJ2-7; D is uncertain. Trimming left V 0 bases short and J 1 base short, with 14 bases between. CDR1 SGHDT and CDR2 YYEEEE come from the germline V gene. CDR3 size: 16 residues. CDR3 nucleotide sequence: TGTGCCAGCAGCTTGGGTAGTCCCGGTATATCCTACGAGCAGTACTTC. Its protein is CASSLGSPGISYEQYF. The full variable domain, in which reference TRBV5-6 and TRBJ2-7 provide the parts outside the CDR3, is DAGVTQSPTHLIKTRGQQVTLRCSPKSGHDTVSWYQQALGQGPQFIFQYYEEEERQRGNFPDRFSGHQFPNYSSELNVNALLLGDSALYLCASSLGSPGISYEQYFGPGTRLTVT.

The chain employs TRBV5-4 and TRBJ2-7; D not certain. From germline, CDR1 is SGHNT and CDR2 YYREEE (reference sequence). Between the trimmed V and J ends, which lost 4 bases and 6 bases, there was a span of 11 bases. The CDR3 consists of 12 residues. Written as DNA, the CDR3 is TGTGCCAGCAGCCCCTCCCCCCGCGAGCAGTACTTC. Translated, it gives CASSPSPREQYF. Filled out from reference TRBV5-4 and TRBJ2-7, the complete variable domain reads ETGVTQSPTHLIKTRGQQVTLRCSSQSGHNTVSWYQQALGQGPQFIFQYYREEENGRGNFPPRFSGLQFPNYSSELNVNALELDDSALYLCASSPSPREQYFGPGTRLTVT.

The V gene is TRBV29-1, the J gene TRBJ1-4; maybe TRBD1 (6 bases). The V end lost 4 bases, the J end lost 8 bases, and 14 bases lay between the germline ends. Germline V gene sequence: CDR1 SQVTM, CDR2 ANQGSEA. The CDR3 is 13 amino acids. The CDR3 DNA is TGCAGCGTTGCCCGTCAGGGGAAGGAAAAACTGTTTTTT. It translates to CSVARQGKEKLFF. The full variable domain, rest sourced from reference TRBV29-1 and TRBJ1-4, is SAVISQKPSRDICQRGTSLTIQCQVDSQVTMMFWYRQQPGQSLTLIATANQGSEATYESGFVIDKFPISRPNLTFSTLTVSNMSPEDSSIYLCSVARQGKEKLFFGSGTQLSVL.

The V gene is TRBV3-1 (or the pseudogene TRBV3-2), the J gene TRBJ1-2, with a possible D match to TRBD1 (6 bases). Looked up from germline, CDR1 is LGHDT and CDR2 is YNNKEL (reference sequence). This CDR3 is built from 12 residues. Trimming pared 5 bases from V and 8 bases from J, leaving 12 bases between. The CDR3 loop reads CASSTEGGGYTF. The CDR3 DNA reads as TGTGCCAGCAGCACCGAGGGGGGGGGCTACACCTTC.